This T cell receptor beta chain was captured by sequencing in a study of T cells in Graves' hyperthyroidism and ophthalmopathy. This clonotype was counted between two and nine times. It was RNA transcripts that yielded the amplified TCR beta CDR3 regions. The primer set for the first-round RT-PCR of the TCR CDR3 was HTBI. TCRdb processed the multiplex PCR reads anew with MiXCR; each CDR3 protein has one entry. The table shows 490,000 or so distinct CDR3 sequences, with less than 20% occurring only once. V was trimmed by 4 bases and J by 12 bases, leaving 19 bases between them. Per the germline V gene, CDR1 is KGHSH and CDR2 is LQKENI. The CDR3 contains 14 residues.

Sequencing was done on a sample of blood. The chain recombines TRBV18 with TRBJ2-1; maybe TRBD1 (5 bases). This receptor was taken from a man aged 40-50 years with Graves' ophthalmopathy. The CDR3 coding sequence is TGTGCCAGCTCACTGGAAACAGGCCTCGTGGGGCAGTTCTTC. Residues: CASSLETGLVGQFF.